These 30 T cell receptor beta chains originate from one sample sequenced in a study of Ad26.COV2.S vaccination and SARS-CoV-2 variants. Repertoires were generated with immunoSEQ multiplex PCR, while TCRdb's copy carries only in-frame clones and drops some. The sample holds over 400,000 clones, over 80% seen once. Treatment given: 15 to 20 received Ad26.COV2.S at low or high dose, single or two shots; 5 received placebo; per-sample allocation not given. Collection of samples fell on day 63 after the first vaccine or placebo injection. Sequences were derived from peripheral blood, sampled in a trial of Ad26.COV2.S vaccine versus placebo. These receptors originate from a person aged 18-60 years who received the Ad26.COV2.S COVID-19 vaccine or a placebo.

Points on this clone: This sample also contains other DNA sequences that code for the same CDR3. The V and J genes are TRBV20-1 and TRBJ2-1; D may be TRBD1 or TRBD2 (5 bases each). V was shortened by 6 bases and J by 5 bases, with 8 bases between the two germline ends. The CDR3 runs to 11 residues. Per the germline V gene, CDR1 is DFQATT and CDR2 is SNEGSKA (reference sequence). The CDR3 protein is CSAGDDNEQFF. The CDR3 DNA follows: TGCAGTGCGGGGGATGACAATGAGCAGTTCTTC.

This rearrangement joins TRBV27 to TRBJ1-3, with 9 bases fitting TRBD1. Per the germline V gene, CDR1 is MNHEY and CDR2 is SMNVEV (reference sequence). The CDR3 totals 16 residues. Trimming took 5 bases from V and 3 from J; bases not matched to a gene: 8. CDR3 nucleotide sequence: TGTGCCAGCAGTAGAAGACAGGGGGTTAGTGGAAACACCATATATTTT. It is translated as CASSRRQGVSGNTIYF.

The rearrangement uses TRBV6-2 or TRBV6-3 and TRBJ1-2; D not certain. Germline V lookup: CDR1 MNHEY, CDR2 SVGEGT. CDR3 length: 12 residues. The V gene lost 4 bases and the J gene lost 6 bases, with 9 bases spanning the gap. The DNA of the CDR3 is TGTGCCAGCAGTTTCCCGACCCATGGCTACACCTTC. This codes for CASSFPTHGYTF.

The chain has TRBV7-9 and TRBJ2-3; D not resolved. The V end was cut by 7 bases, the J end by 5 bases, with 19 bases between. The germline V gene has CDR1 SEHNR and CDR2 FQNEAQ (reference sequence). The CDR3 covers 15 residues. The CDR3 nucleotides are TGTGCCAGCACTCTAGAAGCTCTCGGCGGAGATACGCAGTATTTT. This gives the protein CASTLEALGGDTQYF.

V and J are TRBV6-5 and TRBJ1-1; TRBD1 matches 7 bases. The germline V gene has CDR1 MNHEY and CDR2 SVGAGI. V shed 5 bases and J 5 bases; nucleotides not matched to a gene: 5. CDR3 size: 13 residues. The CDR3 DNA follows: TGTGCCAGCAGTAGACAGGGAGGTACTGAAGCTTTCTTT. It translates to CASSRQGGTEAFF.

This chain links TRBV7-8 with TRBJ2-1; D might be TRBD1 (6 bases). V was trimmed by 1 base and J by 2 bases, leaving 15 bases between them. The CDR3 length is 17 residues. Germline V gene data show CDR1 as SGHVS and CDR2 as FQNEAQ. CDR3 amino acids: CASSLGGVRGAYNEQFF. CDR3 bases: TGTGCCAGCAGCTTAGGCGGAGTCAGGGGAGCCTACAATGAGCAGTTCTTC.

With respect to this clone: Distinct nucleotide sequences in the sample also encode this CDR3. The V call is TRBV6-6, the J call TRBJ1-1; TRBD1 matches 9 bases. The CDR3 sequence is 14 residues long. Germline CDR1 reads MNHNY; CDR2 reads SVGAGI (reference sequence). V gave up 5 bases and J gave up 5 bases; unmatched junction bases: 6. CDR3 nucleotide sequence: TGTGCCAGCAGTCCCTTGACAGGGGGGACTGAAGCTTTCTTT. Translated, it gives CASSPLTGGTEAFF.

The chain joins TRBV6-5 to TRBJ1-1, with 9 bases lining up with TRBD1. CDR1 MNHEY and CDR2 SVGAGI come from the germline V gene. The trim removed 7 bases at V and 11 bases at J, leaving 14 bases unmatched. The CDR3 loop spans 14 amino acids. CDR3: CASNRDRVMTQAFF. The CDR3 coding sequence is TGTGCCAGCAACCGGGACAGGGTTATGACCCAGGCTTTCTTT.

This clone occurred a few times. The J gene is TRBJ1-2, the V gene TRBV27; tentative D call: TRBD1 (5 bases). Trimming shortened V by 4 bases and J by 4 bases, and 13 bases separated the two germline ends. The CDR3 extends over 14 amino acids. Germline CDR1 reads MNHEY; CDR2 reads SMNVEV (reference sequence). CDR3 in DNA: TGTGCCAGCAGTTCTTGGCAGGGCGGCTATGGCTACACCTTC. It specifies CASSSWQGGYGYTF.

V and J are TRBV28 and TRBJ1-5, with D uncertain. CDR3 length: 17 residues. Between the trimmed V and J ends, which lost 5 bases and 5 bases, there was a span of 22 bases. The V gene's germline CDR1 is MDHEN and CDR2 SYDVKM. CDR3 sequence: CASSIPITAAPYQPQHF. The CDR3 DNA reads TGTGCCAGCAGTATACCAATAACCGCGGCCCCCTATCAGCCCCAGCATTTT. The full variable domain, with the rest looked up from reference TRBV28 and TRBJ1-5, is DVKVTQSSRYLVKRTGEKVFLECVQDMDHENMFWYRQDPGLGLRLIYFSYDVKMKEKGDIPEGYSVSREKKERFSLILESASTNQTSMYLCASSIPITAAPYQPQHFGDGTRLSIL.

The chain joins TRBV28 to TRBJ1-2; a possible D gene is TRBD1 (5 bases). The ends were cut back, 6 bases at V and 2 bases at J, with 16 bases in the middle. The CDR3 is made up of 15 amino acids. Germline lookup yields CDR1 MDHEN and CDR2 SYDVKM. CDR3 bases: TGTGCCAGCAGGACCGGGACTGCATACAACTATGGCTACACCTTC. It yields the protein CASRTGTAYNYGYTF.

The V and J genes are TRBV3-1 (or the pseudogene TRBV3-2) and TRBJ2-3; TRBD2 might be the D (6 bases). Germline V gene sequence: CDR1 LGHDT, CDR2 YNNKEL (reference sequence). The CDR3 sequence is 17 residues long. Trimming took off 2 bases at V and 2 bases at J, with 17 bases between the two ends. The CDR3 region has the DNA TGTGCCAGCAGCCAAACTAAAATAGCGGACCTCACAGATACGCAGTATTTT. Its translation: CASSQTKIADLTDTQYF.

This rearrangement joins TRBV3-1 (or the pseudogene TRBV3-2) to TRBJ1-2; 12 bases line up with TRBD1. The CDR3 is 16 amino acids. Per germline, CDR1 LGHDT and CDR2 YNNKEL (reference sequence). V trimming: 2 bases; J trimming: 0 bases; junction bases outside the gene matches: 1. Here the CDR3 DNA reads TGTGCCAGCAGCCAATGGGACAGGGGGCCTAACTATGGCTACACCTTC. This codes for CASSQWDRGPNYGYTF.

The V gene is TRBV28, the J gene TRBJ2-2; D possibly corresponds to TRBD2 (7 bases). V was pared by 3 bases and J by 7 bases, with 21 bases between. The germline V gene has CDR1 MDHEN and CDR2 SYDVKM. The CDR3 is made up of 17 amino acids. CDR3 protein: CASSFGGGSPWGGELFF. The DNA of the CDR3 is TGTGCCAGCAGTTTTGGCGGGGGCTCCCCCTGGGGCGGGGAGCTGTTTTTT.

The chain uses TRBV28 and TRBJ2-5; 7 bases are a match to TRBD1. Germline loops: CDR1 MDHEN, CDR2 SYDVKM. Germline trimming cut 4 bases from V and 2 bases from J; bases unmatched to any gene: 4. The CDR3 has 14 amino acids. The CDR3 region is CASSWDSLQETQYF. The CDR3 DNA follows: TGTGCCAGCAGTTGGGACAGTCTACAAGAGACCCAGTACTTC.

The CDR3 loop reads CASSSDRERRSGYTF. Written as DNA, the CDR3 is TGTGCCAGCAGCTCTGACAGGGAACGTCGTTCGGGCTACACCTTC. J is TRBJ1-2 and V is TRBV7-8, with 7 bases aligning to TRBD1. Per germline, CDR1 SGHVS and CDR2 FQNEAQ. J was trimmed by 8 bases and V by 4 bases; bases with no gene match: 13. The CDR3 is 15 residues long. Together with reference TRBV7-8 and TRBJ1-2, the CDR3 gives the full variable domain: GAGVSQSPRYKVAKRGQDVALRCDPISGHVSLFWYQQALGQGPEFLTYFQNEAQLDKSGLPSDRFFAERPEGSVSTLKIQRTQQEDSAVYLCASSSDRERRSGYTFGSGTRLTVV.

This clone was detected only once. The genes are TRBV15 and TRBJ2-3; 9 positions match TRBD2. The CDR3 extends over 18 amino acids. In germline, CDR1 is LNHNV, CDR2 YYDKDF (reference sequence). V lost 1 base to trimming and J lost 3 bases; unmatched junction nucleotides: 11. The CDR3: CATSRGVLAGDGTDTQYF. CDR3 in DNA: TGTGCCACCAGCAGAGGGGTACTAGCGGGTGACGGGACAGATACGCAGTATTTT.

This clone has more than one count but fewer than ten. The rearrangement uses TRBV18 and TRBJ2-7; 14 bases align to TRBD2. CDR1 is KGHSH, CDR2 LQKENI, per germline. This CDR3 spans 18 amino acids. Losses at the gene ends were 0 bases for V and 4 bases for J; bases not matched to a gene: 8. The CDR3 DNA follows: TGTGCCAGCTCACCACCGGTGACTAGCGGGGGGGCGACGTACGAGCAGTACTTC. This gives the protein CASSPPVTSGGATYEQYF.

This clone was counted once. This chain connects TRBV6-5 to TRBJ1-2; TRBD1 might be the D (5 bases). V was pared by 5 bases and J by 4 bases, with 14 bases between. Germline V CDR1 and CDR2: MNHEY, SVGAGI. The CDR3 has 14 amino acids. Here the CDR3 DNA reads TGTGCCAGCAGTCCCGGGACGGTACTCTATGGCTACACCTTC. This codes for CASSPGTVLYGYTF.

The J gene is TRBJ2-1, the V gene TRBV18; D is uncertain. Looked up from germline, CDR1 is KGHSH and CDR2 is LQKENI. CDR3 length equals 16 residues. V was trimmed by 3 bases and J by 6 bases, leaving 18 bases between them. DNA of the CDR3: TGTGCCAGCTCACCTGTAGCCCTAGGAAACACCAATGAGCAGTTCTTC. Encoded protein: CASSPVALGNTNEQFF.

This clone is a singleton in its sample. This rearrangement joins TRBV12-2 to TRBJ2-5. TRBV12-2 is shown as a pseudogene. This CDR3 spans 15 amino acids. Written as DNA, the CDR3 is TGTGCAAGTCGCCCCCCGGACGCGTACCAAGAGACCCAGTACTTC. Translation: CASRPPDAYQETQYF.

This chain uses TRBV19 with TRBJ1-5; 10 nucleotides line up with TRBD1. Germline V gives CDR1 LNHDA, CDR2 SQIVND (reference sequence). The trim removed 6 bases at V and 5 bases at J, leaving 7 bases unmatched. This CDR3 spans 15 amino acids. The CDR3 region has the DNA TGTGCCAGTAGACCTACGGACAGGGGGGATCAGCCCCAGCATTTT. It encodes CASRPTDRGDQPQHF.

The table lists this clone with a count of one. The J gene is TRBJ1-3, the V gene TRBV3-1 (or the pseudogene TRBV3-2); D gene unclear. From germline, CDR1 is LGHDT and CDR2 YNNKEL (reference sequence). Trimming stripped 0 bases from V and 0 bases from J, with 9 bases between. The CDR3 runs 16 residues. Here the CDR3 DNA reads TGTGCCAGCAGCCAAGACGCAGGAAGCTCTGGAAACACCATATATTTT. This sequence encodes CASSQDAGSSGNTIYF.

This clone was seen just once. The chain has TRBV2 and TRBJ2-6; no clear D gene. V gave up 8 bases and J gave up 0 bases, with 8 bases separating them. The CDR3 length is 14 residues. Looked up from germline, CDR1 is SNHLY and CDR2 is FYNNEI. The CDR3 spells CASAQSSGANVLTF. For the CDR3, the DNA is TGTGCCAGCGCACAATCCTCTGGGGCCAACGTCCTGACTTTC.

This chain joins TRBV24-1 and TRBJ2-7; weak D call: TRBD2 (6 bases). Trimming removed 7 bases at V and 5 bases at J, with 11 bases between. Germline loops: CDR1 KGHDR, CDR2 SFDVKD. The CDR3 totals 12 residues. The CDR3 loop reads CATREGYHEQYF. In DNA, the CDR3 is TGTGCCACCAGGGAGGGGTACCACGAGCAGTACTTC.

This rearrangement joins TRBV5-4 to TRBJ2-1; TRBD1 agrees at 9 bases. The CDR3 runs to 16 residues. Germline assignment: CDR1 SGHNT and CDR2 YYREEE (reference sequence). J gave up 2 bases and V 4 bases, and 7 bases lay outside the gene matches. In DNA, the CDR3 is TGTGCCAGCAGCCCTTCCGGGACAGGGACCTACAATGAGCAGTTCTTC. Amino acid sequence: CASSPSGTGTYNEQFF.

The DNA for the CDR3 is TGCGCCAGCAGCCAAGATAATGGGGACAGGGGGAACTATGGCTACACCTTC. It specifies CASSQDNGDRGNYGYTF. J is TRBJ1-2 and V is TRBV4-3, with 11 bases fitting TRBD1. The CDR3 consists of 17 residues. The J segment lost 2 bases and the V segment lost 0 bases, leaving 5 bases of the junction unmatched. Germline CDR1 and CDR2: LGHNA and YSLEER.

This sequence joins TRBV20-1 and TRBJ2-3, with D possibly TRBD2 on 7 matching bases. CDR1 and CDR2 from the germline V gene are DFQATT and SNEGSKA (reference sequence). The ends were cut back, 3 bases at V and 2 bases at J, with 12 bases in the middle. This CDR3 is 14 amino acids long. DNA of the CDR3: TGCAGTGCTAGTATGCGGGGGCCCACAGATACGCAGTATTTT. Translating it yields CSASMRGPTDTQYF.

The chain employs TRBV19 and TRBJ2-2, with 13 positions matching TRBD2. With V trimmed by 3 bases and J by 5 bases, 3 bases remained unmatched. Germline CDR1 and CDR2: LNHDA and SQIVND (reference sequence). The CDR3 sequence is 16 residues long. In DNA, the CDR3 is TGTGCCAGTAGTATCCGGACTAGCGGGAGAACCGGGGAGCTGTTTTTT. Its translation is CASSIRTSGRTGELFF.

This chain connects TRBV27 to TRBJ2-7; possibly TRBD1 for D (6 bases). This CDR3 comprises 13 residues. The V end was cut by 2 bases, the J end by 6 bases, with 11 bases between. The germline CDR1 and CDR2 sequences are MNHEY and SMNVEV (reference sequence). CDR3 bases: TGTGCCAGCAGTTTACAAACAGGGCTCGAGCAGTACTTC. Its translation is CASSLQTGLEQYF.